This section outlines one T cell receptor beta chain sequence together with its context. This clonotype was detected only a few times. Its binding antigen is unknown. Per-base quality was not reported, and no clone a single base away is much larger than it. The data belong to a study of identical twins (TCRdb year 2016). Concerning the study at large: The study deep-sequenced TCR alpha and beta repertoires from monozygotic twins, unrelated adults of various ages and cord blood to test whether fetal clonotypes persist. To rule out contamination, replicate twin experiments were performed at different times with different library preparation protocols. Summary of the overall study and its limitations: Excess twin sharing in beta out-of-frame sequences was weaker because fewer shared sequences lowered the signal-to-noise ratio. Zero-insertion analyses could be partly confounded by invariant T cells such as MAIT and iNKT, although diverse VJ usage argued against such confounding for most clonotypes. Recombination models systematically underestimated out-of-frame TCR alpha sharing in monozygotic twins but agreed with sharing between unrelated individuals. Compared with coincidental sharing between unrelated individuals, out-of-frame TCR alpha sequences shared between twins had an excess of sequences with low generation probability. Fewer insertions were carried by abundant cord blood beta clonotypes, a similar but weaker trend appeared in young adult naive repertoires, and no such trend appeared in memory repertoires. Because the same donors could not be followed over many years, conclusions were based on cross-sectional statistical analysis.

Every donor in the study was a healthy Caucasian. The twin cohort comprised three pairs of female monozygotic twins, all aged about 18 to 29 years. RNA for TCR libraries was isolated from peripheral blood mononuclear cells. The protocol used for the library was 5' RACE. TCRdb names Illumina HiSeq 2000 as the instrument used. A universal primer binding site was added through template switching, and the final cDNA carried a unique molecular identifier so that TCR cDNA molecules could be counted accurately. First-strand cDNA for TCR alpha and beta chains was synthesized from specific primers in the conserved constant-segment region. To control for contamination, every cDNA library was double barcoded, receiving both a SMART-Mk sample barcode and Illumina barcodes. TruSeq adapter sequences along with Illumina sample barcodes were introduced in two successive PCR steps. The Illumina HiSeq platform was used with custom primers to sequence TCR alpha and beta cDNA libraries. The study's own analysis went as follows. Unique molecular identifiers were extracted from raw reads with MiGEC, and CDR3 positions were determined with MiXCR. For each individual, recombination models were inferred using an EM algorithm with the repgenHMM and IGoR tools. Shared clonotype analysis was performed with the tcR package in R, normalizing sharing by the product of cloneset sizes. To study raw recombination without the effects of thymic and clonal selection, out-of-frame nonproductive sequences were analyzed. The public reads were quality trimmed at Q25 with fastp and then assembled into clones with MiXCR by TCRdb, keeping productive beta chains. Entries that share a CDR3 protein sequence are merged under the most common genes and DNA. TCRdb's processing, not the authors' own work, is the source of the V and J calls. The sample yields some 660,000 distinct CDR3 sequences; 8.6% were counted once. The ten top clones hold about 0.98% of the sample.

The CDR3 sequence holds 14 residues, the cysteine and phenylalanine included. Left in the record is the CDR3 DNA by itself, 42 bases read in frame from the first base. The trim is 6 bases for V and 5 bases for J, with a gap of 16 bases between the germline ends. Per the germline V gene, SGHTA is the CDR1 and FQGNSA is the CDR2. The data were also submitted as part of a second study, on yellow fever vaccine responses in identical twins. Per that second paper: The authors reported that the T cell response to vaccination in identical twins appeared partly convergent and partly personalized. The study precisely tracked vaccine-responding T cell clones in identical twins.

Material: PBMCs. The chain is made from TRBV7-2 and TRBJ1-1; there is no confident call for the D gene. The sequence was obtained from a woman younger than 30 in good health. CDR3 sequence: CASRLPWLGTEAFF. In nucleotides, the sequence is TGTGCCAGCAGACTACCCTGGCTGGGGACTGAAGCTTTCTTT.